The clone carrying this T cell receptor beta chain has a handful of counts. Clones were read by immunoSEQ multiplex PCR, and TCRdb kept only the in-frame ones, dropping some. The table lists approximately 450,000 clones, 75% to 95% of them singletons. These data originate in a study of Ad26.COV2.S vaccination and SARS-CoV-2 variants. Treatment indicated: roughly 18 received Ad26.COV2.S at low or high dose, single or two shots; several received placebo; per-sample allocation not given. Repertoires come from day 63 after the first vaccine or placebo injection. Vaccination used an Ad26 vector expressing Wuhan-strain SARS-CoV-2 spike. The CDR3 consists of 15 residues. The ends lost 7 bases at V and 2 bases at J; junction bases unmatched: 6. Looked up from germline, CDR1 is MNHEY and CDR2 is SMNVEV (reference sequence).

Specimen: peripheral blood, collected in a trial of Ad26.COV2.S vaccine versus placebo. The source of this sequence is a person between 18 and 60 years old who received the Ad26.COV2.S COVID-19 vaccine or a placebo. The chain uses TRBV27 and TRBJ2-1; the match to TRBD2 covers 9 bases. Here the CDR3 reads CASMWREGPYNEQFF. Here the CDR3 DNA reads TGTGCCAGCATGTGGCGGGAGGGCCCCTACAATGAGCAGTTCTTC.